The next 28 T cell receptor beta chains were all read from a single sample in a study of T cell responses to AZD1222 COVID-19 vaccine (dated by TCRdb to the early 2020s). Libraries came from the immunoSEQ multiplex PCR assay. TCRdb stores this immuneACCESS table with in-frame sequences only. Part of the clones is absent; in the studies checked, under half of the shortfall reflects unresolved V genes, and no reason is known for the rest. The sample table contains 160,000 or so clones; only one count was recorded for around 90% of them. The top ten constitute around 1% of the sample. The time point label corresponds to: about 28 days (+/-7) after the second vaccine dose. The sequences come from peripheral blood, collected 28 days after the second AZD1222 dose. The receptors derive from an adult who received the AZD1222 COVID-19 vaccine.

This chain joins TRBV3-1 (or the pseudogene TRBV3-2) and TRBJ2-2; the match to TRBD2 covers 9 bases. The length of the CDR3 is 16 residues. The ends lost 3 bases at V and 7 bases at J; junction bases unmatched: 9. From germline, CDR1 is LGHDT and CDR2 YNNKEL (reference sequence). CDR3 sequence reads: CASSHFAGGPYGELFF. CDR3 nucleotides: TGTGCCAGCAGCCACTTTGCGGGGGGGCCCTACGGGGAGCTGTTTTTT.

This clone was seen only once. The rearrangement joins TRBV4-1 to TRBJ1-1, with a possible D match to TRBD1 (6 bases). Germline V gene data show CDR1 as MGHRA and CDR2 as YSYEKL. Trimming took 4 bases from V and 2 from J, leaving 14 bases between them. This CDR3 is 15 amino acids long. The CDR3 sequence is CASSRTRDINTEAFF. Written as DNA, the CDR3 is TGCGCCAGCAGCCGGACCCGGGACATAAACACTGAAGCTTTCTTT.

The chain couples TRBV5-1 to TRBJ2-5, with D perhaps matching TRBD1 (6 bases). Trimming removed 4 bases from V and 4 bases from J, with 17 bases in between. Germline-derived CDR1 and CDR2 are SGHRS and YFSETQ. This CDR3 spans 15 amino acids. As DNA, the CDR3 is TGCGCCAGCAGCAACAGGGACCCGATGCGAGAGACCCAGTACTTC. It specifies CASSNRDPMRETQYF.

The chain employs TRBV28 and TRBJ1-1; 7 nucleotides align to TRBD1. The CDR3 runs to 13 residues. The germline V gene encodes CDR1 MDHEN and CDR2 SYDVKM. J lost 10 bases, V lost 11 bases, and 16 bases had no gene match. The CDR3 reads CASQWRRQGIAFF. Here the CDR3 DNA reads TGTGCCTCCCAGTGGCGTCGACAGGGTATAGCTTTCTTT.

The gene calls are TRBV4-2 and TRBJ2-7; the match to TRBD1 covers 7 bases. The CDR3 is 15 amino acids. The V gene end was trimmed by 0 bases and the J gene end by 4 bases; junction bases not matched to a gene: 6. CDR1 is LGHNA, CDR2 YNFKEQ, per germline. CDR3 sequence (DNA): TGTGCCAGCAGCCAAGATGGGGGACAGTGGTACGAGCAGTACTTC. It yields the protein CASSQDGGQWYEQYF.

V and J are TRBV10-3 and TRBJ2-1; D unresolved. The ends were cut back, 0 bases at V and 10 bases at J, with 13 bases in the middle. The CDR3 extends over 14 amino acids. Germline loops: CDR1 ENHRY, CDR2 SYGVKD. The CDR3 DNA reads as TGTGCCATCAGTGAGTCAGCGCTGGCAACGGAGCAGTTCTTC. Protein: CAISESALATEQFF.

This chain links TRBV4-1 with TRBJ1-5, with 9 positions matching TRBD1. There are 17 residues in the CDR3. CDR1 and CDR2 from the germline V gene are MGHRA and YSYEKL. Unmatched junction bases numbered 7, after V lost 2 bases and J lost 2 bases. The CDR3 nucleotides read TGCGCCAGCAGCCAAACCACAGGGGGCATAGGCAATCAGCCCCAGCATTTT. Translation gives CASSQTTGGIGNQPQHF.

This rearrangement joins TRBV2 to TRBJ2-1, with 8 bases aligning to TRBD2. V gave up 2 bases and J gave up 3 bases; unmatched junction bases: 9. From germline, CDR1 is SNHLY and CDR2 FYNNEI. The CDR3 has 17 amino acids. The CDR3 here is CASSESSGTSRYNEQFF. The DNA of the CDR3 is TGTGCCAGCAGTGAATCGAGCGGGACTAGTCGCTACAATGAGCAGTTCTTC.

The rearrangement uses TRBV18 and TRBJ2-7; 8 positions match TRBD1. The CDR3 length is 15 residues. Trimming at V came to 5 bases and at J to 2 bases, leaving 8 bases not matched to a gene. Germline CDR1 KGHSH, CDR2 LQKENI. Here the CDR3 reads CASSGSGGDPYEQYF. The CDR3 DNA is TGTGCCAGCTCAGGGTCAGGGGGCGACCCCTACGAGCAGTACTTC.

The chain is built from TRBV3-1 (or the pseudogene TRBV3-2) and TRBJ2-7; TRBD1 is a possible D gene (5 bases). CDR1 and CDR2 from the germline V gene are LGHDT and YNNKEL (reference sequence). The CDR3 has 16 amino acids. Between the trimmed V and J ends, which lost 0 bases and 3 bases, there was a span of 15 bases. The CDR3 loop reads CASSQDKWGRGYEQYF. The CDR3, as DNA: TGTGCCAGCAGCCAAGATAAATGGGGAAGGGGCTACGAGCAGTACTTC.

The chain is built from TRBV9 and TRBJ2-7, with 8 bases that match TRBD2. CDR1 is SGDLS and CDR2 is YYNGEE in the germline V gene. This CDR3 is built from 15 residues. The V and J ends lost 0 bases and 0 bases, in that order; junction bases with no gene match: 2. CDR3 region: CASSVASGFSYEQYF. CDR3 DNA: TGTGCCAGCAGCGTAGCTAGCGGGTTCTCCTACGAGCAGTACTTC.

The chain is built from TRBV6-5 and TRBJ1-2; unclear D gene. V was trimmed by 4 bases and J by 2 bases, leaving 8 bases between them. The CDR3 loop spans 13 amino acids. Germline V lookup: CDR1 MNHEY, CDR2 SVGAGI. CDR3 amino acids: CASSSAGNYGYTF. The CDR3 DNA sequence: TGTGCCAGCAGTTCGGCGGGCAACTATGGCTACACCTTC.

The chain employs TRBV5-1 and TRBJ1-1; 8 bases are a match to TRBD1. V gave up 0 bases and J gave up 0 bases; unmatched junction bases: 7. This CDR3 spans 17 amino acids. Germline CDR1 reads SGHRS; CDR2 reads YFSETQ. In nucleotides, the CDR3 is TGCGCCAGCAGCTTGGGAGCAGGGGGCCGGGTGAACACTGAAGCTTTCTTT. This codes for CASSLGAGGRVNTEAFF.

The J gene is TRBJ1-1, the V gene TRBV10-1; maybe TRBD1 (6 bases). CDR3 length equals 13 residues. The V gene lost 0 bases and the J gene lost 10 bases, with 12 bases spanning the gap. CDR1 is WNHNN, CDR2 SYGVQD, per germline (reference sequence). The CDR3 nucleotides are TGCGCCAGCAGTGAGTCGCAGGGACAAGTAGCTTTCTTT. It yields the protein CASSESQGQVAFF.

The rearrangement links TRBV19 to TRBJ2-5; D is perhaps TRBD1 (5 bases). The CDR3 runs to 13 residues. Trimming pared 8 bases from V and 1 base from J, leaving 11 bases between. Germline V gene sequence: CDR1 LNHDA, CDR2 SQIVND (reference sequence). The CDR3 nucleotides read TGTGCCAGTTCCCAGGGCACCCAAGAGACCCAGTACTTC. Its protein product is CASSQGTQETQYF.

This chain connects TRBV18 to TRBJ1-1, with D maybe TRBD1 (5 bases). Germline CDR1 is KGHSH and CDR2 is LQKENI. V was shortened by 1 base and J by 1 base, with 10 bases between the two germline ends. The CDR3 has 15 residues. This CDR3 reads CASSPRTGRNTEAFF. The DNA for the CDR3 is TGTGCCAGCTCACCACGGACGGGGCGGAACACTGAAGCTTTCTTT.

The V call is TRBV23-1, the J call TRBJ1-5; D not resolved. TRBV23-1 is an ORF, and what it does is uncertain. Trimming shortened V by 0 bases and J by 4 bases, and 7 bases separated the two germline ends. The CDR3 covers 14 residues. The CDR3 region is CASSQSGRNQPQHF. CDR3 in DNA: TGCGCCAGCAGTCAATCGGGCAGAAATCAGCCCCAGCATTTT.

V and J are TRBV30 and TRBJ1-2, with a tentative D call TRBD1 (6 bases). V lost 2 bases and J lost 1, with 17 bases in between. Germline V gene lookup returns CDR1 GTSNPN and CDR2 SVGIG (reference sequence). This CDR3 comprises 16 residues. The CDR3 DNA reads TGTGCCTGGAGTTTACAGGGACCTCCTCTTAACTATGGCTACACCTTC. Its protein is CAWSLQGPPLNYGYTF.

The chain has TRBV5-1 and TRBJ2-1, with D perhaps TRBD2 (6 bases). CDR1 SGHRS and CDR2 YFSETQ come from the germline V gene. CDR3 size: 14 residues. V lost 3 bases and J 2 bases, leaving 9 bases between the germline ends. CDR3 sequence: CASSWGDTYNEQFF. CDR3 sequence (DNA): TGCGCCAGCAGCTGGGGGGATACCTACAATGAGCAGTTCTTC.

The chain uses TRBV11-2 and TRBJ2-5; D unclear. Per germline, CDR1 SGHAT and CDR2 FQNNGV. Trimming pared 2 bases from V and 5 bases from J, leaving 6 bases between. The CDR3 sequence is 12 residues long. Here the CDR3 reads CASSLLGETQYF. CDR3 DNA sequence: TGTGCCAGCAGCTTATTGGGGGAGACCCAGTACTTC.

V usage is TRBV7-3 and J usage is TRBJ2-7; possible D gene TRBD2, 5 bases. CDR3 length: 13 residues. Trimming took off 3 bases at V and 0 bases at J, with 6 bases between the two ends. Germline CDR1 SGHTA, CDR2 FQGTGA. The CDR3 loop reads CASSFGDSYEQYF. CDR3 DNA: TGTGCCAGCAGCTTCGGGGACTCCTACGAGCAGTACTTC.

The chain combines TRBV6-5 with TRBJ2-7; 7 nucleotides agree with TRBD1. Germline V gene sequence: CDR1 MNHEY, CDR2 SVGAGI. V lost 0 bases to trimming and J lost 1 base; unmatched junction nucleotides: 3. The CDR3 spans 15 residues. The CDR3 sequence: CASSYSGRGSYEQYF. CDR3 sequence (DNA): TGTGCCAGCAGTTACTCTGGCAGGGGGTCCTACGAGCAGTACTTC.

The chain has TRBV5-1 and TRBJ1-2; D may be TRBD1 (6 bases). This CDR3 has 16 residues. The V and J ends lost 2 bases and 3 bases respectively, with 17 bases between them. CDR1 and CDR2 from the germline V gene are SGHRS and YFSETQ. CDR3 region: CASSFRTARFDYGYTF. The CDR3 DNA sequence: TGCGCCAGCAGCTTCAGGACAGCACGATTCGACTATGGCTACACCTTC.

V gene TRBV11-2 combines with J gene TRBJ2-7; D is unresolved. Deletions cut 0 bases from V and 12 bases from J, with 12 bases between. The CDR3 is made up of 12 amino acids. CDR1 is SGHAT, CDR2 FQNNGV, per germline. CDR3 DNA: TGTGCCAGCAGCTTAGATTTCAATTCCGCGTACTTC. Its translation is CASSLDFNSAYF.

This clone was recorded a few times. CDR3 protein: CASSAGLGTNEKLFF. The CDR3 DNA sequence: TGTGCCAGCAGCGCGGGGCTCGGGACTAATGAAAAACTGTTTTTT. The rearrangement uses TRBV2 and TRBJ1-4; a possible D gene is TRBD1 (5 bases). Germline loops: CDR1 SNHLY, CDR2 FYNNEI. Trimming shortened V by 6 bases and J by 2 bases, and 13 bases separated the two germline ends. This CDR3 comprises 15 residues.

This chain's CDR3 is CASSSHGELFF. CDR3 nucleotides: TGCGCCAGCAGTTCTCACGGGGAGCTGTTTTTT. The V call is TRBV10-1, the J call TRBJ2-2, with D uncertain. Germline CDR1 is WNHNN and CDR2 is SYGVQD (reference sequence). The CDR3 covers 11 residues. Trimming took 5 bases from V and 7 from J, leaving 5 bases between them.

This chain joins TRBV14 and TRBJ1-2, with D unresolved. The CDR3 runs 16 residues. Germline-derived CDR1 and CDR2 are SGHDN and FVKESK. Trimming pared 0 bases from V and 6 bases from J, leaving 17 bases between. DNA for the CDR3: TGTGCCAGCAGCCAAGATTGGACGGATTTAGGGCATGGCTACACCTTC. The encoded protein is CASSQDWTDLGHGYTF. Variable domain in full (rest from reference TRBV14 and TRBJ1-2): EAGVTQFPSHSVIEKGQTVTLRCDPISGHDNLYWYRRVMGKEIKFLLHFVKESKQDESGMPNNRFLAERTGGTYSTLKVQPAELEDSGVYFCASSQDWTDLGHGYTFGSGTRLTVV.

The chain carries TRBV10-2 and TRBJ1-6; unclear D gene. With 3 bases removed from V and 7 bases from J, the gap between germline ends came to 10 bases. The germline CDR1 and CDR2 sequences are WSHSY and SAAADI. This CDR3 is 14 amino acids long. The CDR3 sequence: CASSDNYQNSPLHF. The CDR3 DNA reads TGCGCCAGCAGTGATAACTACCAGAATTCACCCCTCCACTTT.